The rows below give T cell receptor beta chains drawn from one sample of a study of shared clonotypes between healthy human individuals. Some clones are missing from TCRdb's copy, which holds only in-frame ones; the method was immunoSEQ multiplex PCR. The table records about 1.1 million clones, about 80% of them present only once. The sequencing input was memory CD4+ T cells from PBMCs. The receptors stem from a man aged 18-30 years in good health. Some clones in this sample may be carry-over from other donors' samples. CDR3s leave out the opening cysteine and the closing phenylalanine or tryptophan.

CDR3 protein: ASSWREYSTDTQY; J gene: TRBJ2-3; V gene: TRBV27
CDR3 protein: SAPTGNYGYT; J gene: TRBJ1-2; V gene: TRBV29-1
CDR3 protein: ASSLDFEAEQY; J gene: TRBJ2-7; V gene: TRBV5-4
CDR3 protein: ASSVEGSSGNTIY; J gene: TRBJ1-3; V gene: TRBV9
CDR3 protein: ASSQDSTDTQY; J gene: TRBJ2-3; V gene: TRBV5-1
CDR3 protein: ASSLGGSDQPQH; J gene: TRBJ1-5; V gene: TRBV7-2
CDR3 protein: ASSPGTANQPQH; J gene: TRBJ1-5; V gene: TRBV6-5
CDR3 protein: ASRNAGQAYEQY; J gene: TRBJ2-7; V gene: TRBV7-9
CDR3 protein: ASSFIRPRGSNYGYT; J gene: TRBJ1-2; V gene: TRBV28
CDR3 protein: ASRAVQGDQPQH; J gene: TRBJ1-5; V gene: TRBV19
CDR3 protein: ASSIAVSSYNEQF; J gene: TRBJ2-1; V gene: TRBV18
CDR3 protein: ASSLGLAGGQETQY; J gene: TRBJ2-5; V gene: TRBV7-6
CDR3 protein: ASSLARGVETQY; J gene: TRBJ2-5; V gene: TRBV5-1
CDR3 protein: ASSPGLARGSSSEQY; J gene: TRBJ2-7; V gene: TRBV5-4
CDR3 protein: SALGGDTEAF; J gene: TRBJ1-1; V gene: TRBV29-1
CDR3 protein: ASSQVLQGPTDTQY; J gene: TRBJ2-3; V gene: TRBV4-2
CDR3 protein: ASSQVGGEGYT; J gene: TRBJ1-2; V gene: TRBV4-2
CDR3 protein: ASSEGKGLRRTIY; J gene: TRBJ1-3; V gene: TRBV6-1
CDR3 protein: ASSHSDSAAANTGELF; J gene: TRBJ2-2; V gene: TRBV28
CDR3 protein: ASSIFSGSSYNEQF; J gene: TRBJ2-1; V gene: TRBV5-1
CDR3 protein: ASSLLAGVVSSHEQY; J gene: TRBJ2-7; V gene: TRBV7-2
CDR3 protein: ATSRERGPIPTHEQY; J gene: TRBJ2-7; V gene: TRBV15
CDR3 protein: ASSFLGGTEAF; J gene: TRBJ1-1; V gene: TRBV13
CDR3 protein: ASSLAASETQY; J gene: TRBJ2-5; V gene: TRBV5-4
CDR3 protein: AFHGAAEMNTGELF; J gene: TRBJ2-2; V gene: TRBV7-9
CDR3 protein: ASSGGAEYGYT; J gene: TRBJ1-2; V gene: TRBV7-2
CDR3 protein: ASMGAAAYNEQF; J gene: TRBJ2-1; V gene: TRBV2
CDR3 protein: ASTLQGESYEQY; J gene: TRBJ2-7; V gene: TRBV2
CDR3 protein: ASSLDHGTDTQY; J gene: TRBJ2-3; V gene: TRBV27
CDR3 protein: ASSLALAGAGELF; J gene: TRBJ2-2; V gene: TRBV5-4
CDR3 protein: ASSPQGAGQETQY; J gene: TRBJ2-5; V gene: TRBV7-3
CDR3 protein: ASSPRDTQY; J gene: TRBJ2-3; V gene: TRBV6-5